Listed here are 31 T cell receptor beta chains from one sample, sequenced in a study of T cells in Graves' hyperthyroidism and ophthalmopathy. RNA transcripts yielded amplified TCR beta CDR3 regions. HTBI primers were the set used in a first-round RT-PCR of the TCR CDR3. From the multiplex PCR reads, TCRdb called clonotypes with MiXCR, one entry per CDR3 protein. The sample records 550,000 to 700,000 distinct CDR3 sequences, approximately 44% being singletons. Sequenced input: peripheral blood or thyroid tissue (not recorded which). The source of these receptors is an adult woman with Graves' disease, either hyperthyroidism or ophthalmopathy (not recorded which).

This chain connects TRBV7-9 to TRBJ1-1; TRBD1 is a possible D gene (5 bases). The CDR3 covers 15 residues. With 3 bases removed from V and 4 bases from J, the gap between germline ends came to 15 bases. Germline-derived CDR1 and CDR2 are SEHNR and FQNEAQ (reference sequence). This chain's CDR3 is CASSFIAGGVTEAFF. The CDR3 DNA reads TGTGCCAGCAGCTTTATCGCCGGGGGGGTCACTGAAGCTTTCTTT.

This clonotype has a handful of counts. The chain uses TRBV30 and TRBJ2-5; tentatively, D is TRBD1 (6 bases). V lost 0 bases, J lost 2 bases, and 7 bases lay in between. Germline V gives CDR1 GTSNPN, CDR2 SVGIG (reference sequence). This CDR3 is 13 amino acids long. The CDR3 DNA reads as TGTGCCTGGAGTGTGGACAGTCAAGAGACCCAGTACTTC. This translates into CAWSVDSQETQYF. Using reference TRBV30 and TRBJ2-5 for the parts outside the CDR3, the full variable domain is SQTIHQWPATLVQPVGSPLSLECTVEGTSNPNLYWYRQAAGRGLQLLFYSVGIGQISSEVPQNLSASRPQDRQFILSSKKLLLSDSGFYLCAWSVDSQETQYFGPGTRLLVL.

The chain employs TRBV29-1 and TRBJ1-3; 8 nucleotides agree with TRBD1. In germline, CDR1 is SQVTM, CDR2 ANQGSEA. The CDR3 has 14 amino acids. V shed 7 bases, J shed 4 bases, and the junction held 9 bases outside the gene matches. CDR3: CSETGTGTGNTIYF. In DNA form, the CDR3 reads TGCAGCGAAACCGGGACAGGCACGGGAAACACCATATATTTT.

The chain has TRBV2 and TRBJ1-1; 11 nucleotides agree with TRBD1. Germline CDR1 is SNHLY and CDR2 is FYNNEI. CDR3 length: 13 residues. V dropped 5 bases and J dropped 12; count of bases not matched to a gene: 8. The CDR3 region is CASSPGTGGRSFF. The CDR3 nucleotides are TGTGCCAGCAGTCCAGGGACAGGGGGACGATCTTTCTTT.

V is TRBV20-1 and J is TRBJ1-4; D unresolved. The ends were cut back, 2 bases at V and 4 bases at J, with 14 bases in the middle. The CDR3 extends over 15 amino acids. The V gene's germline CDR1 is DFQATT and CDR2 SNEGSKA (reference sequence). CDR3 in DNA: TGCAGTGCTAGACGCCTTGGGCTGCTTAATGAAAAACTGTTTTTT. Its protein is CSARRLGLLNEKLFF.

The chain couples TRBV12-3 or TRBV12-4 to TRBJ1-2; 7 bases agree with TRBD1. V was clipped by 6 bases and J by 7 bases; unmatched bases: 5. The CDR3 has 12 amino acids. The CDR3 region is CASRPGGGGYTF. The CDR3 region has the DNA TGTGCCAGCAGACCAGGGGGGGGTGGCTACACCTTC.

This clonotype was detected a few times. V and J are TRBV18 and TRBJ1-4; D gene unclear. The germline V gene encodes CDR1 KGHSH and CDR2 LQKENI. The V gene lost 3 bases and the J gene lost 8 bases, with 10 bases spanning the gap. The length of the CDR3 is 13 residues. The CDR3 reads CASSPGTWEKLFF. Here the CDR3 DNA reads TGTGCCAGCTCACCCGGAACTTGGGAAAAACTGTTTTTT.

This clonotype has a count of ten or more. The rearrangement uses TRBV24-1 and TRBJ2-2, with D uncertain. Trimming stripped 2 bases from V and 3 bases from J, with 0 bases between. Germline loops: CDR1 KGHDR, CDR2 SFDVKD. The CDR3 is 12 amino acids. CDR3 in amino acids: CATSDYTGELFF. The CDR3 DNA reads as TGTGCCACCAGTGATTACACCGGGGAGCTGTTTTTT.

This clonotype has ten or more counts. The chain couples TRBV11-2 to TRBJ2-5; TRBD1 matches at 9 bases. V shed 3 bases and J 1 base; nucleotides not matched to a gene: 3. Germline V CDR1 and CDR2: SGHAT, FQNNGV. This CDR3 has 15 residues. CDR3 DNA: TGTGCCAGCAGCTTGGGACAGGGACCCCAAGAGACCCAGTACTTC. Translating gives CASSLGQGPQETQYF.

The chain has TRBV7-9 and TRBJ2-5; D possibly corresponds to TRBD1 (6 bases). V was cut by 0 bases and J by 1 base, with 9 bases left in between. Germline CDR1 and CDR2: SEHNR and FQNEAQ (reference sequence). The CDR3 loop spans 15 amino acids. CDR3 coding DNA: TGTGCCAGCAGCTTAGCCAGGGGCGTCCAAGAGACCCAGTACTTC. It translates to CASSLARGVQETQYF.

The rearrangement links TRBV7-9 to TRBJ2-2, with unresolved D. Germline V CDR1 and CDR2: SEHNR, FQNEAQ (reference sequence). The CDR3 is made up of 13 amino acids. Trimming left V 5 bases short and J 9 bases short, with 13 bases between. CDR3 DNA: TGTGCCAGCAGCCTAGGCACGACGTGGGAGCTGTTTTTT. It yields the protein CASSLGTTWELFF.

V gene TRBV5-1 combines with J gene TRBJ2-7; TRBD2 aligns across 10 bases. This CDR3 is 17 amino acids long. V gave up 0 bases and J gave up 2 bases; unmatched junction bases: 8. The germline V gene encodes CDR1 SGHRS and CDR2 YFSETQ. CDR3 sequence (DNA): TGCGCCAGCAGCTTGGCGCCCAGGACTAGCGGTACCTACGAGCAGTACTTC. Its protein product is CASSLAPRTSGTYEQYF. The full variable domain, completed using reference TRBV5-1 and TRBJ2-7, is KAGVTQTPRYLIKTRGQQVTLSCSPISGHRSVSWYQQTPGQGLQFLFEYFSETQRNKGNFPGRFSGRQFSNSRSEMNVSTLELGDSALYLCASSLAPRTSGTYEQYFGPGTRLTVT.

This clonotype was observed many times. This chain links TRBV3-1 with TRBJ2-7, with a tentative D call TRBD2 (6 bases). The V end was cut by 1 base, the J end by 0 bases, with 13 bases between. Germline CDR1 is LGHDT and CDR2 is YNNKEL (reference sequence). The CDR3 sequence is 16 residues long. CDR3 region: CASSQAVAVSSYEQYF. The DNA of the CDR3 is TGTGCCAGCAGCCAAGCGGTAGCGGTGAGCTCCTACGAGCAGTACTTC.

V usage is TRBV20-1 and J usage is TRBJ1-2; maybe TRBD1 (5 bases). The CDR3 sequence is 16 residues long. V dropped 4 bases and J dropped 5 bases, with 23 bases sitting between them. The V gene's germline CDR1 is DFQATT and CDR2 SNEGSKA (reference sequence). The CDR3 protein is CSATDRLNSPGYGYTF. The CDR3 DNA reads TGCAGTGCTACTGACAGACTAAATTCCCCGGGGTATGGCTACACCTTC.

The CDR3 protein is CASSSLGTGGYGYTF. CDR3 sequence (DNA): TGTGCCAGCAGCTCGTTGGGGACGGGGGGGTATGGCTACACCTTC. The chain carries TRBV7-2 and TRBJ1-2; maybe TRBD1 (5 bases). Germline assignment: CDR1 SGHTA and CDR2 FQGNSA. V was pared by 4 bases and J by 5 bases, with 17 bases between. CDR3 length: 15 amino acids. The variable domain in full, completed from reference TRBV7-2 and TRBJ1-2, reads GAGVSQSPSNKVTEKGKDVELRCDPISGHTALYWYRQSLGQGLEFLIYFQGNSAPDKSGLPSDRFSAERTGGSVSTLTIQRTQQEDSAVYLCASSSLGTGGYGYTFGSGTRLTVV.

The gene calls are TRBV20-1 and TRBJ2-7, with 7 bases that match TRBD2. J was trimmed by 0 bases and V by 6 bases; bases with no gene match: 2. The germline V gene has CDR1 DFQATT and CDR2 SNEGSKA (reference sequence). The CDR3 sequence is 12 residues long. CDR3 nucleotide sequence: TGCAGTGCGCGGGAGAACTCCTACGAGCAGTACTTC. It specifies CSARENSYEQYF.

This clonotype occurred many times. V gene TRBV9 combines with J gene TRBJ2-7; 9 nucleotides match TRBD2. The CDR3 runs 15 residues. After removal of 0 bases from V and 2 bases from J, the junction contained 3 bases not matched to a gene. The germline gives CDR1 SGDLS, CDR2 YYNGEE. The CDR3 DNA reads as TGTGCCAGCAGCGTAGGGCTAGCGGGGACCTACGAGCAGTACTTC. This gives the protein CASSVGLAGTYEQYF.

In its sample, this clonotype was seen many times. The chain joins TRBV6-6 to TRBJ1-6, with a tentative D call TRBD1 (6 bases). The CDR3 contains 15 residues. Germline V CDR1 and CDR2: MNHNY, SVGAGI (reference sequence). The V end lost 6 bases, the J end lost 5 bases, and 14 bases lay between the germline ends. In nucleotides, the CDR3 is TGTGCCAGCAGGATAGAACAGGGTAATAATTCACCCCTCCACTTT. Protein product: CASRIEQGNNSPLHF.

This clonotype was recorded many times. The J gene is TRBJ2-5, the V gene TRBV9; 10 nucleotides match TRBD1. Trimming removed 4 bases from V and 5 bases from J; junction bases left unmatched: 8. The CDR3 is 15 amino acids. Germline V gene data show CDR1 as SGDLS and CDR2 as YYNGEE. Here the CDR3 reads CASSPGTGAGETQYF. The CDR3 nucleotides read TGTGCCAGCAGCCCCGGGACAGGGGCGGGGGAGACCCAGTACTTC. The variable domain in full, with the rest retrieved from reference TRBV9 and TRBJ2-5, is DSGVTQTPKHLITATGQRVTLRCSPRSGDLSVYWYQQSLDQGLQFLIQYYNGEERAKGNILERFSAQQFPDLHSELNLSSLELGDSALYFCASSPGTGAGETQYFGPGTRLLVL.

The V gene is TRBV12-3 or TRBV12-4, the J gene TRBJ1-5; TRBD1 might be the D (6 bases). The CDR3 is 15 amino acids. With 6 bases removed from V and 1 base from J, the gap between germline ends came to 13 bases. As DNA, the CDR3 is TGTGCCAGCAGAGATCAGGGGATCAGCAATCAGCCCCAGCATTTT. It yields the protein CASRDQGISNQPQHF.

The CDR3 loop is CSVARGRIYEQYF. The CDR3 coding sequence is TGCAGCGTTGCTAGGGGGCGAATTTACGAGCAGTACTTC. The chain carries TRBV29-1 and TRBJ2-7, with 7 nucleotides matching TRBD1. Germline trimming cut 4 bases from V and 4 bases from J; bases unmatched to any gene: 7. The CDR3 length is 13 residues. CDR1 and CDR2 from the germline V gene are SQVTM and ANQGSEA.

The chain couples TRBV6-5 to TRBJ2-5; no firm D call. Looked up from germline, CDR1 is MNHEY and CDR2 is SVGAGI. The V end was cut by 6 bases, the J end by 13 bases, with 9 bases between. The CDR3 has 9 residues. CDR3 sequence (DNA): TGTGCCAGCAGCTATGACGTGTACTTC. This codes for CASSYDVYF.

This clonotype was recorded many times. This chain joins TRBV15 and TRBJ2-7; 9 bases align to TRBD1. The CDR3 contains 16 residues. Looked up from germline, CDR1 is LNHNV and CDR2 is YYDKDF (reference sequence). The trim removed 2 bases at V and 6 bases at J, leaving 11 bases unmatched. This CDR3 reads CATSRTVQGAWGEQYF. The CDR3 nucleotides read TGTGCCACCAGCAGAACTGTACAGGGGGCGTGGGGCGAGCAGTACTTC.

This clonotype was picked up many times. V is TRBV3-1 and J is TRBJ2-7, with D unclear. V lost 8 bases and J lost 5, with 13 bases in between. CDR1 is LGHDT, CDR2 YNNKEL, per germline (reference sequence). The CDR3 runs 12 residues. The CDR3 DNA reads TGTGCCAGCTCTTCAAATGGGGACGAGCAGTACTTC. As protein: CASSSNGDEQYF.

Many counts were recorded for this clonotype. The CDR3 is CASFGTGGGYTF. In nucleotides, the CDR3 is TGTGCCAGCTTTGGGACAGGGGGTGGCTACACCTTC. The rearrangement uses TRBV6-5 and TRBJ1-2; 11 nucleotides align to TRBD1. The CDR3 runs 12 residues. Germline CDR1 and CDR2: MNHEY and SVGAGI. J lost 7 bases, V lost 8 bases, and 3 bases had no gene match.

This clonotype was counted only a few times. CDR3 coding DNA: TGTGCCAGCAGTACTGGGGGAATGGGCACTGAAGCTTTCTTT. Its protein is CASSTGGMGTEAFF. This chain links TRBV27 with TRBJ1-1, with TRBD1 as a possible D gene (5 bases). Trimming pared 5 bases from V and 4 bases from J, leaving 14 bases between. Germline loops: CDR1 MNHEY, CDR2 SMNVEV (reference sequence). CDR3 length: 14 amino acids.

The chain is built from TRBV3-1 and TRBJ2-5, with TRBD2 matching 7 bases. In germline, CDR1 is LGHDT, CDR2 YNNKEL (reference sequence). CDR3 length equals 13 residues. Trimming cost V 3 bases and J 5 bases; bases outside gene matches: 3. CDR3 nucleotide sequence: TGTGCCAGCAGCCAGACTAGCCGGGAGACCCAGTACTTC. It codes for CASSQTSRETQYF.

This clonotype was seen ten or more times. This sequence joins TRBV7-8 and TRBJ2-7, with D perhaps matching TRBD2 (5 bases). Trimming pared 3 bases from V and 5 bases from J, leaving 14 bases between. From germline, CDR1 is SGHVS and CDR2 FQNEAQ. This CDR3 is 14 amino acids long. As DNA, the CDR3 is TGTGCCAGCAGCTTTGGGAGAGGGAGCAACGAGCAGTACTTC. Encoded protein: CASSFGRGSNEQYF.

V and J are TRBV5-5 and TRBJ1-3; D gene uncertain. The V gene lost 3 bases and the J gene lost 9 bases, with 10 bases spanning the gap. CDR3 length: 12 residues. Germline loops: CDR1 SGHKS, CDR2 YYEKEE (reference sequence). The CDR3 protein is CASSWSEGTIYF. In DNA form, the CDR3 reads TGTGCCAGCAGCTGGTCGGAGGGCACCATATATTTT.

The rearrangement joins TRBV29-1 to TRBJ2-5; the D is unclear. The CDR3 extends over 13 amino acids. V was trimmed by 1 base and J by 2 bases, leaving 8 bases between them. Germline CDR1 SQVTM, CDR2 ANQGSEA. CDR3 nucleotides: TGCAGCGTTGAAGTAAGACCACAAGAGACCCAGTACTTC. This sequence encodes CSVEVRPQETQYF.

This clonotype occurred many times. The J gene is TRBJ2-7, the V gene TRBV20-1, with D unresolved. Trimming removed 7 bases from V and 6 bases from J, with 22 bases in between. Germline lookup yields CDR1 DFQATT and CDR2 SNEGSKA (reference sequence). This CDR3 has 14 residues. DNA for the CDR3: TGCAGTGGGGCCGACCCAGCGAGTACCGGCGAGCAGTACTTC. Amino acid sequence: CSGADPASTGEQYF.